Here is one T cell receptor beta chain with its context. Sequencing was performed with immunoSEQ multiplex PCR; in TCRdb, only in-frame clones are kept and a portion is missing. The repertoire holds fewer than 75,000 clones, with more than 85% as singletons. This entry is derived from a study of T cell changes during pregnancy in multiple sclerosis. V lost 0 bases to trimming and J lost 4 bases, with 7 bases between them. The V gene's germline CDR1 is SGDLS and CDR2 YYNGEE. The CDR3 contains 14 residues. The V call is TRBV9, the J call TRBJ2-2; perhaps TRBD2 as D (5 bases). This sequence was found in a female donor with multiple sclerosis, enrolled in a pregnancy study. Sequences were derived from peripheral blood, sampled in the first trimester of pregnancy. Here the CDR3 reads CASSVGRVTGELFF. CDR3 DNA sequence: TGTGCCAGCAGCGTAGGGCGGGTCACCGGGGAGCTGTTTTTT.